These T cell receptor beta chains were read from a single sample in a study of T cell responses to AZD1222 COVID-19 vaccine. Some clones are missing from TCRdb's copy, which holds only in-frame ones; the method was immunoSEQ multiplex PCR. The profile shows around 110,000 clones, about 88% of them singletons. Source: peripheral blood, taken on day 0 of AZD1222 vaccination. The receptors stem from an adult in good health. Both conserved end residues are part of each CDR3. Each record gives: V gene, D gene, clone size, J gene, CDR3 protein, CDR3 DNA. D genes are given only for firm matches. Size values are once, few and many counts, or a class for expanded clones, and some rows have none.

v_gene: TRBV2
d_gene: .
abundance: .
j_gene: TRBJ1-5
CDR3aa: CASSDGPYQPQHF
CDR3nt: TGTGCCAGCAGTGACGGTCCGTATCAGCCCCAGCATTTT

v_gene: TRBV6-5
d_gene: TRBD1
abundance: .
j_gene: TRBJ2-7
CDR3aa: CASRPTGGGWEQYF
CDR3nt: TGTGCCAGCAGACCTACAGGGGGAGGATGGGAGCAGTACTTC

v_gene: TRBV7-2
d_gene: .
abundance: .
j_gene: TRBJ1-2
CDR3aa: CASSLVGGYTF
CDR3nt: TGTGCCAGCAGCTTAGTTGGGGGCTACACCTTC

v_gene: TRBV5-1
d_gene: .
abundance: once
j_gene: TRBJ1-1
CDR3aa: CASSHTMGPEAFF
CDR3nt: TGCGCCAGCAGCCATACCATGGGCCCTGAAGCTTTCTTT

v_gene: TRBV5-1
d_gene: .
abundance: .
j_gene: TRBJ2-1
CDR3aa: CASSPGPSKSNEQFF
CDR3nt: TGCGCCAGCAGCCCCGGGCCTTCAAAGAGCAATGAGCAGTTCTTC

v_gene: TRBV27
d_gene: .
abundance: few
j_gene: TRBJ1-1
CDR3aa: CASNTDGLNTEAFF
CDR3nt: TGTGCCAGCAATACCGACGGATTGAACACTGAAGCTTTCTTT

v_gene: TRBV5-1
d_gene: .
abundance: .
j_gene: TRBJ1-3
CDR3aa: CASSPETGLSGNTIYF
CDR3nt: TGCGCCAGCAGCCCCGAAACGGGTTTGTCTGGAAACACCATATATTTT

v_gene: TRBV5-1
d_gene: .
abundance: .
j_gene: TRBJ2-7
CDR3aa: CASSLRGEQYF
CDR3nt: TGCGCCAGCAGCTTGCGGGGCGAGCAGTACTTC

v_gene: TRBV6-5
d_gene: .
abundance: .
j_gene: TRBJ1-2
CDR3aa: CASSYTQGDYGYTF
CDR3nt: TGTGCCAGCAGTTACACCCAGGGCGACTATGGCTACACCTTC

v_gene: TRBV5-3
d_gene: .
abundance: few
j_gene: TRBJ2-3
CDR3aa: CARSPWGELDTQYF
CDR3nt: TGTGCCAGAAGCCCCTGGGGAGAGTTGGATACGCAGTATTTT

v_gene: TRBV28
d_gene: TRBD1
abundance: .
j_gene: TRBJ1-1
CDR3aa: CASNRGVAFF
CDR3nt: TGTGCCAGCAACAGGGGCGTAGCTTTCTTT

v_gene: TRBV21-1
d_gene: .
abundance: .
j_gene: TRBJ1-4
CDR3aa: CASTLEALTNEKLFF
CDR3nt: TGTGCCAGCACCCTTGAAGCCTTAACTAATGAAAAACTGTTTTTT

v_gene: TRBV6-1
d_gene: .
abundance: .
j_gene: TRBJ1-3
CDR3aa: CASSGSLGGSGNTIYF
CDR3nt: TGTGCCAGCAGTGGCTCTCTCGGGGGCTCTGGAAACACCATATATTTT

v_gene: TRBV7-3
d_gene: .
abundance: .
j_gene: TRBJ1-5
CDR3aa: CASSPPNQPQHF
CDR3nt: TGTGCCAGCAGCCCACCCAATCAGCCCCAGCATTTT

v_gene: TRBV27
d_gene: .
abundance: .
j_gene: TRBJ1-4
CDR3aa: CASSSSGRNEKLFF
CDR3nt: TGTGCCAGCAGTTCCTCGGGGCGTAATGAAAAACTGTTTTTT

v_gene: TRBV4-1
d_gene: .
abundance: .
j_gene: TRBJ2-2
CDR3aa: CASAPTWGTGELFF
CDR3nt: TGCGCCAGCGCTCCTACATGGGGCACCGGGGAGCTGTTTTTT

v_gene: TRBV7-9
d_gene: TRBD2
abundance: .
j_gene: TRBJ2-3
CDR3aa: CASSLIPAGDGTDTQYF
CDR3nt: TGTGCCAGCAGCTTAATCCCAGCGGGAGACGGCACAGATACGCAGTATTTT

v_gene: TRBV5-1
d_gene: .
abundance: .
j_gene: TRBJ2-3
CDR3aa: CASSLGDPNTQYF
CDR3nt: TGCGCCAGCAGCTTGGGGGACCCCAATACGCAGTATTTT

v_gene: TRBV24-1
d_gene: .
abundance: .
j_gene: TRBJ1-3
CDR3aa: CATRGLPSGNTIYF
CDR3nt: TGTGCCACCCGGGGTCTCCCCTCTGGAAACACCATATATTTT

v_gene: TRBV4-2
d_gene: .
abundance: .
j_gene: TRBJ1-6
CDR3aa: CASSQVGSSYNSPLHF
CDR3nt: TGTGCCAGCAGCCAAGTTGGAAGCTCCTATAATTCACCCCTCCACTTT

v_gene: TRBV5-4
d_gene: .
abundance: .
j_gene: TRBJ1-1
CDR3aa: CASSLSTLNTEAFF
CDR3nt: TGTGCCAGCAGCTTGTCCACCTTAAACACTGAAGCTTTCTTT

v_gene: TRBV7-9
d_gene: .
abundance: .
j_gene: TRBJ1-4
CDR3aa: CASSLAREKLFF
CDR3nt: TGTGCCAGCAGCTTAGCGCGAGAAAAACTGTTTTTT

v_gene: TRBV6-2/TRBV6-3
d_gene: .
abundance: .
j_gene: TRBJ1-1
CDR3aa: CASSPPYGHLNTEAFF
CDR3nt: TGTGCCAGCAGTCCACCATATGGACACTTGAACACTGAAGCTTTCTTT

v_gene: TRBV5-4
d_gene: .
abundance: .
j_gene: TRBJ2-7
CDR3aa: CASSLVTGSYEQYF
CDR3nt: TGTGCCAGCAGCTTGGTAACAGGTTCCTACGAGCAGTACTTC

v_gene: TRBV5-6
d_gene: .
abundance: .
j_gene: TRBJ1-1
CDR3aa: CASSFRALIVRYETEAFF
CDR3nt: TGTGCCAGCAGCTTCAGAGCCCTCATAGTCCGTTATGAAACTGAAGCTTTCTTT

v_gene: TRBV6-5
d_gene: TRBD2
abundance: .
j_gene: TRBJ2-6
CDR3aa: CASTLRGVGANVLTF
CDR3nt: TGTGCCAGCACCCTCCGGGGGGTAGGGGCCAACGTCCTGACTTTC

v_gene: TRBV30
d_gene: .
abundance: .
j_gene: TRBJ1-5
CDR3aa: CAWSSPGLINQPQHF
CDR3nt: TGTGCCTGGAGTTCTCCGGGTCTCATCAATCAGCCCCAGCATTTT

v_gene: TRBV6-1
d_gene: TRBD1
abundance: once
j_gene: TRBJ1-1
CDR3aa: CASSEKIGTGPAFF
CDR3nt: TGTGCCAGCAGTGAAAAGATAGGGACAGGGCCAGCTTTCTTT

v_gene: TRBV19
d_gene: .
abundance: .
j_gene: TRBJ2-1
CDR3aa: CASSMRGLGDHNEQFF
CDR3nt: TGTGCCAGTAGTATGCGAGGACTCGGAGATCACAATGAGCAGTTCTTC

v_gene: TRBV6-5
d_gene: .
abundance: once
j_gene: TRBJ2-3
CDR3aa: CAAGPKNTQYF
CDR3nt: TGTGCCGCAGGTCCCAAGAATACGCAGTATTTT

v_gene: TRBV4-1
d_gene: TRBD1
abundance: .
j_gene: TRBJ1-4
CDR3aa: CASSQTGGTNEKLFF
CDR3nt: TGCGCCAGCAGCCAAACAGGGGGCACTAATGAAAAACTGTTTTTT

v_gene: TRBV6-2/TRBV6-3
d_gene: TRBD1
abundance: .
j_gene: TRBJ2-1
CDR3aa: CASSSTGMVVNEQFF
CDR3nt: TGTGCCAGCAGTTCGACAGGGATGGTCGTCAATGAGCAGTTCTTC

v_gene: TRBV2
d_gene: .
abundance: .
j_gene: TRBJ2-1
CDR3aa: CASSERGYEQFF
CDR3nt: TGTGCCAGCAGTGAGAGGGGCTATGAGCAGTTCTTC

v_gene: TRBV28
d_gene: .
abundance: .
j_gene: TRBJ1-1
CDR3aa: CASMYMNTEAFF
CDR3nt: TGTGCCAGCATGTACATGAACACTGAAGCTTTCTTT

v_gene: TRBV7-2
d_gene: TRBD1
abundance: .
j_gene: TRBJ2-7
CDR3aa: CASSLTLTGLEQYF
CDR3nt: TGTGCCAGCAGCTTAACGTTGACAGGGTTAGAGCAGTACTTC

v_gene: TRBV29-1
d_gene: .
abundance: few
j_gene: TRBJ1-1
CDR3aa: CSVGAGNTEAFF
CDR3nt: TGCAGCGTAGGGGCGGGGAACACTGAAGCTTTCTTT

v_gene: TRBV5-1
d_gene: .
abundance: .
j_gene: TRBJ1-3
CDR3aa: CASSRGGSDSGNTIYF
CDR3nt: TGCGCCAGCAGCCGAGGGGGTTCTGACTCTGGAAACACCATATATTTT

v_gene: TRBV29-1
d_gene: .
abundance: .
j_gene: TRBJ1-3
CDR3aa: CSARTPRDTIYF
CDR3nt: TGCAGCGCCCGGACCCCGAGGGACACCATATATTTT

v_gene: TRBV9
d_gene: .
abundance: .
j_gene: TRBJ2-2
CDR3aa: CASSVVGSPNTGELFF
CDR3nt: TGTGCCAGCAGCGTAGTGGGCAGCCCGAACACCGGGGAGCTGTTTTTT

v_gene: TRBV30
d_gene: .
abundance: once
j_gene: TRBJ2-5
CDR3aa: CAWSVLSGETQYF
CDR3nt: TGTGCCTGGAGTGTACTTAGTGGGGAGACCCAGTACTTC

v_gene: TRBV15
d_gene: TRBD1
abundance: .
j_gene: TRBJ2-4
CDR3aa: CATSIGQGQNIQYF
CDR3nt: TGTGCCACCAGCATAGGACAGGGGCAAAACATTCAGTACTTC

v_gene: TRBV2
d_gene: .
abundance: .
j_gene: TRBJ2-3
CDR3aa: CASEEMNTDTQYF
CDR3nt: TGTGCCAGCGAGGAAATGAACACAGATACGCAGTATTTT

v_gene: TRBV28
d_gene: TRBD1
abundance: few
j_gene: TRBJ2-5
CDR3aa: CASSLPGQGNSETQYF
CDR3nt: TGTGCCAGCAGTTTGCCCGGACAGGGGAATTCGGAGACCCAGTACTTC